Listed below are T cell receptor beta chains from one sample, sequenced in a study of T cell changes during pregnancy in multiple sclerosis. The data were produced by immunoSEQ multiplex PCR, yet TCRdb's version contains in-frame clones alone and is incomplete. The table has 85,000 to 100,000 clones, about 93% seen once. The sequencing used peripheral blood, collected after pregnancy. Receptor source: a female donor with multiple sclerosis, enrolled in a pregnancy study. Both conserved end residues are part of each CDR3. The D gene is left open where the match is weak. Clone size is shown for a subset of rows, as once, few, many or a class of expanded clone.

d_call | j_call | v_call | clone_size | cdr3_nt | cdr3_aa
TRBD2 | TRBJ2-3 | TRBV10-3 | . | TGTGCCATCAGTGAAAGCGGGAGGGGCACAGATACGCAGTATTTT | CAISESGRGTDTQYF
. | TRBJ2-2 | TRBV9 | . | TGTGCCAGCAGCGCATACGGGAGAACGATCACCGGGGAGCTGTTTTTT | CASSAYGRTITGELFF
. | TRBJ1-2 | TRBV4-1 | . | TGCGCCAGCAGCCACTCAGCCGGAGGACCCCCCTACACCTTC | CASSHSAGGPPYTF
. | TRBJ2-5 | TRBV9 | . | TGTGCCAGCAGCGTGGGGCAGATCGAAGAGACCCAGTACTTC | CASSVGQIEETQYF
TRBD1 | TRBJ1-1 | TRBV27 | . | TGTGCCAGCAGTCCTCAAAGGACAGGGCCCACTGAAGCTTTCTTT | CASSPQRTGPTEAFF
. | TRBJ1-2 | TRBV28 | . | TGTGCCAGCAGGGAGCGGTTGGGCTACACCTTC | CASRERLGYTF
. | TRBJ2-1 | TRBV4-3 | . | TGCGCCAGCAGCCAAGATCCCGATAGCCCCCAGCAGTTCTTC | CASSQDPDSPQQFF
. | TRBJ2-7 | TRBV7-7 | once | TGTGCCAGCAGCTTAGGACGGGGCTACGAGCAGTACTTC | CASSLGRGYEQYF
. | TRBJ1-5 | TRBV6-5 | . | TGTGCCAGCAGTCCCCGGGGGGGCAATCAGCCCCAGCATTTT | CASSPRGGNQPQHF
TRBD1 | TRBJ2-6 | TRBV10-2 | . | TGCGCCAGCAGGGCGACAGGGGGTATGGGCTCTGGGGCCAACGTCCTGACTTTC | CASRATGGMGSGANVLTF
TRBD2 | TRBJ2-7 | TRBV5-4 | . | TGTGCCAGCAGCCTGAGGGACTACGGGACCACGCCTGATTTC | CASSLRDYGTTPDF
. | TRBJ2-7 | TRBV28 | . | TGTGCCAGCAGTGGCCGGGACACCCTATCCTACGAGCAGTACTTC | CASSGRDTLSYEQYF
. | TRBJ2-1 | TRBV7-3 | . | TGTGCCAGCAGCTTAGACACAGCGGCCACGAGCCATGAGCAGTTCTTC | CASSLDTAATSHEQFF
TRBD2 | TRBJ2-5 | TRBV28 | . | TGTGCCAGCAGTTTCGGTGGGACTAGCGGGAGGGGAGAGACCCAGTACTTC | CASSFGGTSGRGETQYF
. | TRBJ2-5 | TRBV5-1 | . | TGCGCCAGCAGCCTACGTCCTACTAGTCTAGAGACCCAGTACTTC | CASSLRPTSLETQYF
TRBD1 | TRBJ1-1 | TRBV28 | . | TGTGCCAGCAGTTCCGCAGGGACAGGGGTTCGAGCTTTCTTT | CASSSAGTGVRAFF
. | TRBJ2-1 | TRBV7-9 | . | TGTGCCAGCAGCTCATACAGGGCTCTCAACAATGAGCAGTTCTTC | CASSSYRALNNEQFF
. | TRBJ1-5 | TRBV19 | . | TGTGCCAGTAGTATAGATCCGGGCGGCAGGGAGGGAAATCAGCCCCAGCATTTT | CASSIDPGGREGNQPQHF
. | TRBJ1-4 | TRBV28 | . | TGTGCCAGCAGTTTACCGGGAACAACTAATGAAAAACTGTTTTTT | CASSLPGTTNEKLFF
. | TRBJ2-5 | TRBV4-1 | . | TGCGCCAGCAGCCGTAAACTAAGCCTCCAAGAGACCCAGTACTTC | CASSRKLSLQETQYF
TRBD1 | TRBJ2-7 | TRBV30 | . | TGTGCCTGGAGTAGCCGGGACAGCTACTACGAGCAGTACTTC | CAWSSRDSYYEQYF
TRBD1 | TRBJ2-5 | TRBV7-2 | . | TGTGCCAGCCGTCATGGGACAGGCGGTGAGGAGACCCAGTACTTC | CASRHGTGGEETQYF
. | TRBJ1-6 | TRBV2 | . | TGTGCCAGCAGCCTCGCGGCGGGGGGCAATTCACCCCTCCACTTT | CASSLAAGGNSPLHF
TRBD2 | TRBJ2-2 | TRBV30 | . | TGTGCCTGTTGGCGGGAGGTTAACACCGGGGAGCTGTTTTTT | CACWREVNTGELFF
. | TRBJ1-5 | TRBV29-1 | . | TGCAGCGTACTGCTGAGGGGGGGTAATCAGCCCCAGCATTTT | CSVLLRGGNQPQHF
TRBD1 | TRBJ1-1 | TRBV7-8 | . | TGTGCCAGCAGTTATTACAGGGGGGAAATGAACACTGAAGCTTTCTTT | CASSYYRGEMNTEAFF
. | TRBJ2-7 | TRBV4-1 | once | TGCGCCAGCAGCCAAGAGCCACAGGGAGCCTACGAGCAGTACTTC | CASSQEPQGAYEQYF
. | TRBJ1-5 | TRBV7-9 | . | TGTGCCAGCAGCTTGGCCGAGGACAATCAGCCCCAGCATTTT | CASSLAEDNQPQHF
TRBD1 | TRBJ2-5 | TRBV7-9 | . | TGTGCCAGCAGCGAATGGACAGGGGGCGAGACCCAGTACTTC | CASSEWTGGETQYF
TRBD2 | TRBJ2-7 | TRBV11-3 | . | TGTGCCAGCAGCTTATCGGGCGGCGGGGGTTACGAGCAGTACTTC | CASSLSGGGGYEQYF
TRBD1 | TRBJ1-1 | TRBV28 | . | TGTGCCAGCAGTTGGGACAGGGAACAAAGGGCTGAAGCTTTCTTT | CASSWDREQRAEAFF
TRBD1 | TRBJ2-7 | TRBV5-1 | . | TGCGCCAGCAGCGGGGGACAGGGAGCCTACGAGCAGTACTTC | CASSGGQGAYEQYF
. | TRBJ2-1 | TRBV25-1 | . | TGTGCCAGCAGTAGGGATGAAGGAGGTGAGCAGTTCTTC | CASSRDEGGEQFF
. | TRBJ2-7 | TRBV6-6 | . | TGTGCCAGCACTCGGGGGAACTCCTACGAGCAGTACTTC | CASTRGNSYEQYF